A selection of T cell receptor beta chains follows, all from one sample in a study of shared clonotypes between healthy human individuals. Data came from immunoSEQ multiplex PCR; TCRdb stores just in-frame clones and leaves some out. The table lists millions of clones, approximately 95% of them singletons. The sample comprised naive CD8+ T cells sorted from blood. The source is a man aged 18 to 35 in good health. The CDR3 runs from the conserved cysteine through the conserved F or W. The D gene is left open where the match is weak. The listing skips clone size in some rows; elsewhere it reads once, few, many or a size class.

V	size	J	D	CDR3	DNA
TRBV7-9	NA	TRBJ1-2	TRBD1	CASSTQGQADYGYTF	TGTGCCAGCAGCACGCAGGGACAGGCTGACTATGGCTACACCTTC
TRBV11-2	NA	TRBJ2-7	NA	CASSSTAGAYEQYF	TGTGCCAGCAGCTCCACCGCCGGGGCCTACGAGCAGTACTTC
TRBV7-7	NA	TRBJ1-1	TRBD1	CASSFQGQGGGWTEAFF	TGTGCTAGCAGCTTTCAGGGACAGGGCGGAGGATGGACTGAAGCTTTCTTT
TRBV9	NA	TRBJ2-5	NA	CASSSTGGETQYF	TGTGCCAGCAGCTCTACAGGCGGGGAGACCCAGTACTTC
TRBV27	NA	TRBJ2-3	TRBD2	CASSSLAGGTDTQYF	TGTGCCAGCAGTTCCTTAGCGGGAGGCACAGATACGCAGTATTTT
TRBV9	NA	TRBJ2-5	NA	CASSPGHGFQETQYF	TGTGCCAGCAGCCCAGGACACGGCTTCCAAGAGACCCAGTACTTC
TRBV4-1	NA	TRBJ2-3	NA	CASSQDTQYF	TGCGCCAGCAGCCAAGATACGCAGTATTTT
TRBV20-1	NA	TRBJ2-5	NA	CSARDVETQYF	TGCAGTGCTAGAGATGTGGAGACCCAGTACTTC
TRBV27	NA	TRBJ2-7	NA	CASSFSAGHTYEQYF	TGTGCCAGCAGTTTCTCGGCAGGACACACCTACGAGCAGTACTTC
TRBV4-2	once	TRBJ2-3	TRBD2	CASSQKGGGARDTQYF	TGTGCCAGCAGCCAAAAGGGCGGGGGGGCAAGAGATACGCAGTATTTT
TRBV7-6	NA	TRBJ2-3	NA	CASSLARSPLTDTQYF	TGTGCCAGCAGCTTAGCGCGCAGCCCGCTCACAGATACGCAGTATTTT
TRBV6-5	NA	TRBJ1-4	TRBD1	CASSYNRGDEKLFF	TGTGCCAGCAGTTATAACAGGGGCGATGAAAAACTGTTTTTT
TRBV9	NA	TRBJ2-7	NA	CASSVGAFYEQYF	TGTGCCAGCAGCGTAGGGGCCTTCTACGAGCAGTACTTC
TRBV6-1	NA	TRBJ2-7	TRBD2	CASSTLLAGSYEQYF	TGTGCCAGCAGTACACTACTAGCGGGCTCCTACGAGCAGTACTTC
TRBV4-1	NA	TRBJ1-2	NA	CASSQERVGRGYGYTF	TGCGCCAGCAGCCAAGAAAGGGTTGGGCGGGGCTATGGCTACACCTTC
TRBV13	NA	TRBJ2-3	NA	CASSPSPGSTDTQYF	TGTGCCAGCAGCCCCTCTCCTGGGAGCACAGATACGCAGTATTTT
TRBV10-2	NA	TRBJ2-1	TRBD2	CASRAGDYNEQFF	TGCGCCAGCAGGGCGGGGGACTACAATGAGCAGTTCTTC
TRBV7-9	NA	TRBJ1-3	TRBD1	CASAPWDRGLASGNTIYF	TGTGCCAGCGCCCCCTGGGACAGGGGGCTTGCCTCTGGAAACACCATATATTTT
TRBV6-5	NA	TRBJ1-5	NA	CASSYVQDSNQPQHF	TGTGCCAGCAGTTACGTACAGGACAGCAATCAGCCCCAGCATTTT
TRBV7-2	NA	TRBJ2-3	TRBD2	CASSVGRPGLSTDTQYF	TGTGCCAGCAGCGTCGGGAGGCCGGGACTCAGCACAGATACGCAGTATTTT
TRBV13	NA	TRBJ2-1	TRBD2	CASSLGLAGSIEQFF	TGTGCCAGCAGCTTAGGACTAGCGGGATCCATCGAGCAGTTCTTC
TRBV5-1	NA	TRBJ1-5	TRBD1	CASSLDGQGHNQPQHF	TGCGCCAGCAGCTTGGACGGACAGGGGCACAATCAGCCCCAGCATTTT
TRBV27	NA	TRBJ2-1	NA	CASSPRATGNEQFF	TGTGCCAGCAGCCCGCGCGCGACGGGGAATGAGCAGTTCTTC
TRBV30	NA	TRBJ1-2	NA	CAWRGIRVGYTF	TGTGCCTGGAGGGGGATAAGGGTTGGCTACACCTTC
TRBV19	NA	TRBJ2-7	TRBD2	CASTSGAGGPYEQYF	TGTGCCAGTACCTCTGGAGCGGGAGGGCCCTACGAGCAGTACTTC
TRBV5-6	NA	TRBJ2-7	NA	CASSWGDYEQYF	TGTGCCAGCAGCTGGGGGGACTACGAGCAGTACTTC